The TCR beta chain described here comes from a study of early stage breast cancer tumors. For this clone: The antigen remains undetermined.

Clones were sequenced by immunoSEQ multiplex PCR, and TCRdb holds only the in-frame ones, with some missing. The sample yields 11,000 to 15,000 clones, approximately 84% seen once. J was trimmed by 7 bases and V by 4 bases; bases with no gene match: 10. The CDR3 consists of 15 residues. Germline CDR1 is SNHLY and CDR2 is FYNNEI. Whole-study findings and limits: Tumor and normal breast were distinguished via blood comparison in 14 of 16 patients.

The sample comprised normal breast tissue next to the tumor. The chain joins TRBV2 to TRBJ2-1, with 7 bases that match TRBD2. This TCR was sampled from a person aged 25-39 years with breast cancer. CDR3 DNA: TGTGCCAGCAGTGGGGACCGCGGGAGCGGGAATGAGCAGTTCTTC. Residues: CASSGDRGSGNEQFF.